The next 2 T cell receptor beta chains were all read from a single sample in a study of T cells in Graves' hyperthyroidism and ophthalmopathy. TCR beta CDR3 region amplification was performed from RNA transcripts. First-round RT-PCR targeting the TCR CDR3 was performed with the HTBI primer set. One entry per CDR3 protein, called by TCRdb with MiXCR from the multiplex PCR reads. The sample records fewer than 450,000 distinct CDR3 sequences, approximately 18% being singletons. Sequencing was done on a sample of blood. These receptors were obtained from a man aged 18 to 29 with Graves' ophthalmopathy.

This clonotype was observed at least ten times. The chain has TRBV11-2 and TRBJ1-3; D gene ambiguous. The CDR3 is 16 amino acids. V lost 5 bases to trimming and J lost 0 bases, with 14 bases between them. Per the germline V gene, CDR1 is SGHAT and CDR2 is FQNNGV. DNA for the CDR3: TGTGCCAGCAGCACGATCCGAAGGGACTCTGGAAACACCATATATTTT. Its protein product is CASSTIRRDSGNTIYF.

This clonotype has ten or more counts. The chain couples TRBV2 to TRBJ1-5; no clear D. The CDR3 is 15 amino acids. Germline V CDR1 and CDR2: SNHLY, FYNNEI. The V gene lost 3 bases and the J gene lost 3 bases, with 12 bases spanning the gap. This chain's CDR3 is CASSEGQEDNQPQHF. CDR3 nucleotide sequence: TGTGCCAGCAGTGAGGGCCAGGAGGACAATCAGCCCCAGCATTTT.